The entry that follows covers one TCR beta chain sequence. This clonotype was detected ten times or more. What antigen it recognizes has not been identified. No clone much larger than this one lies a single base away; base qualities are absent. CDR1 and CDR2 are drawn from the germline V gene: MGHRA, YSYEKL. The CDR3 contains 15 residues, cysteine and phenylalanine counted. Only CDR3 DNA remains: 45 bases, in frame from the first base. V is reduced by 0 bases and J by 6 bases, leaving a spacing of 14 bases between them. The data were taken from a study of T cells after yellow fever vaccination (dated by TCRdb to the late 2010s). A note on the overall study: Libraries from fractions with low cell numbers were prepared with the SMART-Seq v4 Ultra Low Input RNA kit. Bulk TCR alpha and beta repertoires were sequenced longitudinally to track T-cell clones before and after primary and booster YFV17D yellow fever vaccination. The cohort comprised two healthy male donors, one aged 18 to 30 and one aged 30 to 39 years. Blood was collected at multiple timepoints before and after primary and secondary immunization, and bulk PBMC replicates and cell subsets were isolated.

TCR cDNA was synthesized by 5'RACE template switching, through which a universal primer site and unique molecular identifiers were introduced. Priming for cDNA synthesis came from both the TCR alpha and TCR beta constant segments. Library amplification used two PCR steps, and the second PCR step added sample barcodes and sequencing adapters. Sequencing of libraries was performed on Illumina HiSeq 2500 (2x100 bp) or NovaSeq (2x150 bp). Turning to the authors' computational methods: Reads were demultiplexed and collapsed into UMI consensus sequences with MIGEC, and V(D)J alignment was performed with MiXCR. Clonotypes responding to the vaccine were identified with edgeR on replicate PBMC samples, with the criteria of FDR below 0.01 and a log2 fold change above 5 up to day 15. CD4 or CD8 identity was assigned to each bulk clonotype according to whether the clonotype was present at higher abundance in the sequenced CD4 repertoire or the sequenced CD8 repertoire. The raw public data were reprocessed by TCRdb itself: fastp quality trimming at Q25, MiXCR clonotype calling, in-frame beta chains only. Under each unique CDR3 protein, matching rows form one entry showing the most common genes and DNA. These V and J calls rely on TCRdb rather than the paper's analysis. This sample has roughly 49,000 distinct CDR3 sequences in its table, and around 7% of those were observed once. The ten largest clones take up approximately 28% of the sample.

The treatment or condition label on this specimen signifies: live attenuated yellow fever vaccine strain. PBMCs were isolated from peripheral blood using a standard Ficoll-Paque protocol. Dynabeads CD4 and CD8 positive selection kits were used to isolate the CD4 and CD8 T-cell fractions. RNA was extracted with TriZol from bulk PBMCs, CD4 and CD8 fractions, and dextramer-positive and dextramer-negative fractions. General study outcomes and caveats: Because only a couple of donors were included in the study, the extent to which the findings can be generalized is limited. A small share of clonotypes occurred in both CD4 and CD8 compartments, likely arising from convergent recombination. After the booster, most of the clones that had expanded following primary vaccination were detected again (around 97% of CD4 and 80% to 90% of CD8), which suggests that memory was broadly maintained. The secondary T-cell response was found to be weaker but faster than the primary response, with a peak reached on day 5 rather than on day 15. FACS-sorted repertoires could contain abundant contaminating clonotypes from the bulk population, so computational filtering was required.

The chain couples TRBV4-1 to TRBJ1-1; the D gene is perhaps TRBD1, from 5 matching bases. The clonotype originates from a man younger than 35 who received the YFV17D yellow fever vaccine. The sequenced sample was CD8+ T cells sorted from PBMCs, obtained around 15 days after the first yellow fever vaccination. CDR3 protein: CASSQDPQGVAEAFF. The DNA sequence is TGCGCCAGCAGCCAAGATCCCCAGGGAGTGGCTGAAGCTTTCTTT.